The source of this T cell receptor (beta chain) is a study of cytomegalovirus exposure and HLA in healthy donors. A remark on this clone: As yet, its antigen is unknown.

General study results and limits: When the data were analyzed later, several of the most significant clusters appeared to be linked to common viral pathogens.

The CDR3 contains 14 residues. A multiplex PCR was run with 60 Vbeta primers and 13 Jbeta primers. Sequencing was performed with immunoSEQ multiplex PCR; in TCRdb, only in-frame clones are kept and a portion is missing. Of over 20,000 clones detected, around 70% appear once; the ten largest clones hold more than 3.5%. The V gene is TRBV21-1, the J gene TRBJ2-5; the D call of TRBD2 is as the table states it, not checked on the DNA. TRBV21-1 is given as a pseudogene. Material: PBMCs. The receptor was derived from a woman aged 45-65 years in good health and CMV-seronegative. This chain's CDR3 is CATLGGADKETQYF. CDR3 DNA: TGTGCCACCCTCGGAGGGGCCGATAAAGAGACCCAGTACTTC.